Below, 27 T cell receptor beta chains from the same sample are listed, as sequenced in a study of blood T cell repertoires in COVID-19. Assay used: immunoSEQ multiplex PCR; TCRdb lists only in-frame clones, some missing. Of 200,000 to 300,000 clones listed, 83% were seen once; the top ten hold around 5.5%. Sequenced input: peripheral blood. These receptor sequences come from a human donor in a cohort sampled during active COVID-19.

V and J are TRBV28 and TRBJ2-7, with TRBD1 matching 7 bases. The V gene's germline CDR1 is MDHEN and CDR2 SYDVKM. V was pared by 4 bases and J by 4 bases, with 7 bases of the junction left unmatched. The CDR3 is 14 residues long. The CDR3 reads CASSWDRIDYEQYF. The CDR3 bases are TGTGCCAGCAGTTGGGACAGAATAGATTACGAGCAGTACTTC. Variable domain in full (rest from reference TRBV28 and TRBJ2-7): DVKVTQSSRYLVKRTGEKVFLECVQDMDHENMFWYRQDPGLGLRLIYFSYDVKMKEKGDIPEGYSVSREKKERFSLILESASTNQTSMYLCASSWDRIDYEQYFGPGTRLTVT.

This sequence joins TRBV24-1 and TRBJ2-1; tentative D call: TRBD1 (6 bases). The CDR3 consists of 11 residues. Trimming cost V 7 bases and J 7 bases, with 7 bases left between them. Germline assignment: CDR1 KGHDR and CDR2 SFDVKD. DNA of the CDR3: TGTGCCACCAGGAGGGGGAATGAGCAGTTCTTC. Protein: CATRRGNEQFF.

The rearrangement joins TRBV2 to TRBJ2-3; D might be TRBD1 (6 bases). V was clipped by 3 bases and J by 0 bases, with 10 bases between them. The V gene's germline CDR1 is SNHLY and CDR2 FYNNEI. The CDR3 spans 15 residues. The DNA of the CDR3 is TGTGCCAGCAGTGATCCGGGACAAAGCACAGATACGCAGTATTTT. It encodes CASSDPGQSTDTQYF.

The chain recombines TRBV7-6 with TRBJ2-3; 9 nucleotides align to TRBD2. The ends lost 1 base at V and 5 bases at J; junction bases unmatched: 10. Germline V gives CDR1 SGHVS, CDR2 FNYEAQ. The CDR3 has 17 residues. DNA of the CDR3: TGTGCCAGCAGCTTAGACCCAGCGGGGGGCCGAGGAGATACGCAGTATTTT. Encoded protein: CASSLDPAGGRGDTQYF.

CDR3 sequence: CASSFLAGEVDTQYF. CDR3 in DNA: TGTGCCAGCAGCTTTCTAGCGGGGGAGGTAGATACGCAGTATTTT. The rearrangement joins TRBV5-6 to TRBJ2-3; 10 bases are shared with TRBD2. The germline gives CDR1 SGHDT, CDR2 YYEEEE. The J segment lost 5 bases and the V segment lost 2 bases, leaving 5 bases of the junction unmatched. The CDR3 runs to 15 residues.

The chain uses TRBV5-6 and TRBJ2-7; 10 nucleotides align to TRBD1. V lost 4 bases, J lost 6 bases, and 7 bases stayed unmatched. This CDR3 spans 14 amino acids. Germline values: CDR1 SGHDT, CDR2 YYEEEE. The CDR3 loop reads CASSVRQGAREQYF. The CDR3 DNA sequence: TGTGCCAGCAGCGTGAGACAGGGGGCGCGCGAGCAGTACTTC.

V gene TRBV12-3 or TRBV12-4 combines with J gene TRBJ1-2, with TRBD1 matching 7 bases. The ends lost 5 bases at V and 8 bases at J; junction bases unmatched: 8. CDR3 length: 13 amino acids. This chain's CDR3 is CASSGRQGWGYTF. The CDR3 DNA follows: TGTGCCAGCAGTGGCCGACAGGGTTGGGGCTACACCTTC.

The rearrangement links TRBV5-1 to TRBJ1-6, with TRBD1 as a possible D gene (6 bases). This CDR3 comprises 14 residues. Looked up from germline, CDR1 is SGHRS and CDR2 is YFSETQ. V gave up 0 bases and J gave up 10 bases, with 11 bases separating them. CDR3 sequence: CASSLGQGSSPLHF. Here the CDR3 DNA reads TGCGCCAGCAGCTTGGGGCAGGGGAGCTCACCCCTCCACTTT.

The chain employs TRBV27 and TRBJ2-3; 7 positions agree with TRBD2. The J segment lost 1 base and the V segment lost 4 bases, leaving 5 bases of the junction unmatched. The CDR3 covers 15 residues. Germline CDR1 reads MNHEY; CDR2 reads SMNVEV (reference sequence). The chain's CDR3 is CASSSPGGGTDTQYF. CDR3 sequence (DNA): TGTGCCAGCAGTTCCCCGGGGGGAGGCACAGATACGCAGTATTTT.

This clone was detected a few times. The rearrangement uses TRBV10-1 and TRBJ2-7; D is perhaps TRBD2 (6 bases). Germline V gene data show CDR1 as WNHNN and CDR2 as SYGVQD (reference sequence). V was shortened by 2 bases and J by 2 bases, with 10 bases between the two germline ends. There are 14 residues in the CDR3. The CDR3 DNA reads TGCGCCAGCAGTGAGCGGAGGGCTCCCTACGAGCAGTACTTC. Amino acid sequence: CASSERRAPYEQYF.

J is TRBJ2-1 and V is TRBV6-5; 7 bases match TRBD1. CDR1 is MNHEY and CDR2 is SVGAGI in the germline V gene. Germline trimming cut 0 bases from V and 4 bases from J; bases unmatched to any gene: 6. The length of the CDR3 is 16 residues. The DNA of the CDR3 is TGTGCCAGCAGTTACTCAAGGGGGCCGGATTACAATGAGCAGTTCTTC. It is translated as CASSYSRGPDYNEQFF.

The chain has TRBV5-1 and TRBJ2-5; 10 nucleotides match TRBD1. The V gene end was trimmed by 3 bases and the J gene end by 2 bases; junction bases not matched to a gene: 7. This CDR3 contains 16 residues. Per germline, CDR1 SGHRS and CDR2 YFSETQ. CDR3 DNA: TGCGCCAGCAGCTCCGGGACAGGGGCACATCAAGAGACCCAGTACTTC. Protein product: CASSSGTGAHQETQYF.

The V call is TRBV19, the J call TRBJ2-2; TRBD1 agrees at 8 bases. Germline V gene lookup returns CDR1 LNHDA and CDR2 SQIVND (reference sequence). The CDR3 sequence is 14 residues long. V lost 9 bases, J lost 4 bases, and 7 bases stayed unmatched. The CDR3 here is CASKLQGVTGELFF. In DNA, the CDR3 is TGTGCCAGCAAGTTACAGGGGGTCACCGGGGAGCTGTTTTTT.

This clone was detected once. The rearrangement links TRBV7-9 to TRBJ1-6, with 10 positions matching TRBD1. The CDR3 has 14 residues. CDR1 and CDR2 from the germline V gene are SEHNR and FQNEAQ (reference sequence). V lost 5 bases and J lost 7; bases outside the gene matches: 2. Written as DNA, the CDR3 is TGTGCCAGCAGCCGGGACAGGGGCAATTCACCCCTCCACTTT. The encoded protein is CASSRDRGNSPLHF.

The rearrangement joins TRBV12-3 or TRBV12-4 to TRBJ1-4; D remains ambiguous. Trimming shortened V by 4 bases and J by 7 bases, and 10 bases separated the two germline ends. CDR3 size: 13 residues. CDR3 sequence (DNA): TGTGCCAGCAGTTGGGTTTCGGGTGAAAAACTGTTTTTT. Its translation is CASSWVSGEKLFF.

The CDR3, as DNA: TGCGCCAGCAGCGTTAGGGGGTTTAGCTCCTATAATTCACCCCTCCACTTT. This translates into CASSVRGFSSYNSPLHF. This chain uses TRBV5-1 with TRBJ1-6; tentatively, D is TRBD1 (6 bases). The germline CDR1 and CDR2 sequences are SGHRS and YFSETQ. The V end lost 4 bases, the J end lost 0 bases, and 14 bases lay between the germline ends. This CDR3 spans 17 amino acids.

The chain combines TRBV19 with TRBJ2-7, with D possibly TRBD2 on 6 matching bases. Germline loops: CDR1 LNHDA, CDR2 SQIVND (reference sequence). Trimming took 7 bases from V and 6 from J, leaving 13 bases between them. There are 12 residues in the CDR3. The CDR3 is CASMSGSGEQYF. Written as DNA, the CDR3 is TGTGCCAGTATGAGCGGGTCAGGCGAGCAGTACTTC. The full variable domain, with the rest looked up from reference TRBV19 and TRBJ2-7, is DGGITQSPKYLFRKEGQNVTLSCEQNLNHDAMYWYRQDPGQGLRLIYYSQIVNDFQKGDIAEGYSVSREKKESFPLTVTSAQKNPTAFYLCASMSGSGEQYFGPGTRLTVT.

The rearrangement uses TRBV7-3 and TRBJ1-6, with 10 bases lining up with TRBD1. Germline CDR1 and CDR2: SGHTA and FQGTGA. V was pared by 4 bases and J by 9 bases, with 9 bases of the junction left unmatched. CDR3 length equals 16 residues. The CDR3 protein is CASSSLDRGQSSPLHF. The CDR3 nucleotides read TGTGCCAGCAGCTCTCTTGACAGGGGGCAGAGTTCACCCCTCCACTTT.

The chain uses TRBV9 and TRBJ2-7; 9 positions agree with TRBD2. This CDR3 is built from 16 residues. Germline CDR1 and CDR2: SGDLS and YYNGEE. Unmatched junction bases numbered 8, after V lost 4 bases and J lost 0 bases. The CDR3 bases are TGTGCCAGCAGCCGTGGGGGTAGCGGGAGCTCCTACGAGCAGTACTTC. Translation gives CASSRGGSGSSYEQYF.

The DNA for the CDR3 is TGTGCCAGCAGTTACGTCAGGGGGGATGAGCAGTTCTTC. It codes for CASSYVRGDEQFF. V usage is TRBV6-6 and J usage is TRBJ2-1, with a weak D call TRBD1 (7 bases). The V end lost 2 bases, the J end lost 8 bases, and 10 bases lay between the germline ends. Germline V CDR1 and CDR2: MNHNY, SVGAGI (reference sequence). This CDR3 spans 13 amino acids.

The chain's CDR3 is CAWSSGTEQYF. The CDR3 coding sequence is TGTGCCTGGAGTTCCGGGACAGAGCAGTACTTC. V gene TRBV30 combines with J gene TRBJ2-7, with a possible D match to TRBD1 (6 bases). V shed 2 bases and J shed 7 bases, with 9 bases lying between them. CDR1 is GTSNPN, CDR2 SVGIG, per germline (reference sequence). CDR3 length equals 11 residues. Looking up the rest from reference TRBV30 and TRBJ2-7 gives the full variable domain: SQTIHQWPATLVQPVGSPLSLECTVEGTSNPNLYWYRQAAGRGLQLLFYSVGIGQISSEVPQNLSASRPQDRQFILSSKKLLLSDSGFYLCAWSSGTEQYFGPGTRLTVT.

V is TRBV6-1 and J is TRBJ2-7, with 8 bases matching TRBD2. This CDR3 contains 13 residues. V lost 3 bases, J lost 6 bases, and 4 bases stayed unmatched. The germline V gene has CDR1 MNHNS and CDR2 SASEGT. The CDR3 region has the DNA TGTGCCAGCAGTGACGGGGGGGGGCGCGAGCAGTACTTC. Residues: CASSDGGGREQYF.

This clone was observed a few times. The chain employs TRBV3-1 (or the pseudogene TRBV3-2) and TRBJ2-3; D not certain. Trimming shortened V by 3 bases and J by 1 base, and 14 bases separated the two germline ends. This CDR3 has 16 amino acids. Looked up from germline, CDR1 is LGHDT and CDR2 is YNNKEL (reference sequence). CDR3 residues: CASSHLSLRGTDTQYF. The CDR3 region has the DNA TGTGCCAGCAGCCACCTATCCCTACGGGGCACAGATACGCAGTATTTT.

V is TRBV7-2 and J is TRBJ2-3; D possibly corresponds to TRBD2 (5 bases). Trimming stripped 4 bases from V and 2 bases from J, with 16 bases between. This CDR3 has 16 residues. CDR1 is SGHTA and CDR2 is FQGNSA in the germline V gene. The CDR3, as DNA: TGTGCCAGCAGCTCACGGACTCCAGACAACACAGATACGCAGTATTTT. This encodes CASSSRTPDNTDTQYF.

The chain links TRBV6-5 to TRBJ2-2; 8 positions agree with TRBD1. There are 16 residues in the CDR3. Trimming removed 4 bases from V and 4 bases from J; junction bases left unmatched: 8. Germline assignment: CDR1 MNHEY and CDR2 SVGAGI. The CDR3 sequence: CASSWQGQAGTGELFF. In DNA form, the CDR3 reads TGTGCCAGCAGTTGGCAGGGACAGGCGGGCACCGGGGAGCTGTTTTTT.

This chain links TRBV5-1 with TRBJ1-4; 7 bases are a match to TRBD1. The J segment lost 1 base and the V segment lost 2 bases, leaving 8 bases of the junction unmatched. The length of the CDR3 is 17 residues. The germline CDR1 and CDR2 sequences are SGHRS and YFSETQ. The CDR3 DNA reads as TGCGCCAGCAGCTTCTTAAGACAGGGCGGAACTAATGAAAAACTGTTTTTT. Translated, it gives CASSFLRQGGTNEKLFF. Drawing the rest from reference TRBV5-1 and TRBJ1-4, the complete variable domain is KAGVTQTPRYLIKTRGQQVTLSCSPISGHRSVSWYQQTPGQGLQFLFEYFSETQRNKGNFPGRFSGRQFSNSRSEMNVSTLELGDSALYLCASSFLRQGGTNEKLFFGSGTQLSVL.

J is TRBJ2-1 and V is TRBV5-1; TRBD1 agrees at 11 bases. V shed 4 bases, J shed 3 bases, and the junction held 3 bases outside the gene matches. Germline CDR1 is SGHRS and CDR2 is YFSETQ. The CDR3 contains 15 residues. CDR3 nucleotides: TGCGCCAGCAGCGGCGGGACAGGGGGCTACAATGAGCAGTTCTTC. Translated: CASSGGTGGYNEQFF.